This entry lists 10 T cell receptor beta chains sequenced from one sample in a study of cytomegalovirus exposure and HLA in healthy donors. This PCR relied on a set of 60 Vbeta primers and 13 Jbeta primers. The protocol was immunoSEQ multiplex PCR, while the TCRdb copy is restricted to in-frame clones and leaves out a portion. Found here are approximately 100,000 clones, 75% of them singletons; the top ten hold 2.5%. Sequencing was done on a sample of PBMCs. These receptors were taken from a man aged 35 to 55 in good health and CMV-seronegative.

The chain has TRBV19 and TRBJ2-3; 10 nucleotides align to TRBD2. Germline CDR1 reads LNHDA; CDR2 reads SQIVND (reference sequence). This CDR3 is 16 amino acids long. V was clipped by 1 base and J by 7 bases; unmatched bases: 8. The DNA for the CDR3 is TGTGCCAGTAGTATAGGGGAGCGGGGGGGCTTGAATACGCAGTATTTT. Amino acids: CASSIGERGGLNTQYF. Full variable domain (missing parts from reference TRBV19 and TRBJ2-3): DGGITQSPKYLFRKEGQNVTLSCEQNLNHDAMYWYRQDPGQGLRLIYYSQIVNDFQKGDIAEGYSVSREKKESFPLTVTSAQKNPTAFYLCASSIGERGGLNTQYFGPGTRLTVL.

CDR3 nucleotide sequence: TGTGCCAGCAGCCCACTCCGGGACAGGACCTACGAGCAGTACTTC. Amino acid sequence: CASSPLRDRTYEQYF. The chain employs TRBV7-8 and TRBJ2-7; TRBD1 matches 8 bases. From germline, CDR1 is SGHVS and CDR2 FQNEAQ. The CDR3 length is 15 residues. V trimming: 5 bases; J trimming: 2 bases; junction bases outside the gene matches: 8.

The chain employs TRBV10-1 and TRBJ1-6; D is possibly TRBD1 (5 bases). The CDR3 length is 18 residues. The V gene lost 1 base and the J gene lost 0 bases, with 13 bases spanning the gap. Germline V gene sequence: CDR1 WNHNN, CDR2 SYGVQD (reference sequence). This CDR3 is CASSELTDPPSYNSPLHF. The DNA for the CDR3 is TGCGCCAGCAGTGAGTTGACAGACCCTCCCTCCTATAATTCACCCCTCCACTTT.

The V call is TRBV5-1, the J call TRBJ2-3, with 8 bases matching TRBD2. The CDR3 is 16 residues long. V was clipped by 4 bases and J by 3 bases; unmatched bases: 10. CDR1 SGHRS and CDR2 YFSETQ come from the germline V gene. CDR3 amino acids: CASSARLGGGTDTQYF. CDR3 coding DNA: TGCGCCAGCAGCGCCCGCCTGGGCGGGGGGACAGATACGCAGTATTTT.

V and J are TRBV2 and TRBJ2-7; 8 bases line up with TRBD1. V shed 11 bases and J 2 bases; nucleotides not matched to a gene: 11. CDR1 is SNHLY and CDR2 is FYNNEI in the germline V gene. The CDR3 is 14 residues long. For the CDR3, the DNA is TGTGCCTCCCAGGGCGCGGACAGGGCCTACGAGCAGTACTTC. The encoded protein is CASQGADRAYEQYF.

The chain employs TRBV12-2 and TRBJ1-4; TRBD1 is the table's D call, not checked against the DNA. TRBV12-2 is labeled a pseudogene. The CDR3 is 13 residues long. The CDR3 spells CASRLVTGRKLFF. In nucleotides, the CDR3 is TGTGCAAGTCGCTTAGTCACAGGGAGAAAACTGTTTTTT.

The chain has TRBV5-1 and TRBJ1-1; possibly TRBD1 for D (5 bases). Trimming removed 2 bases at V and 2 bases at J, with 19 bases between. Germline V gene data show CDR1 as SGHRS and CDR2 as YFSETQ. This CDR3 has 17 amino acids. This CDR3 is CASSFYIRVVENTEAFF. The CDR3 DNA follows: TGCGCCAGCAGCTTTTATATCAGGGTCGTGGAAAACACTGAAGCTTTCTTT. The variable domain in full, completed from reference TRBV5-1 and TRBJ1-1, reads KAGVTQTPRYLIKTRGQQVTLSCSPISGHRSVSWYQQTPGQGLQFLFEYFSETQRNKGNFPGRFSGRQFSNSRSEMNVSTLELGDSALYLCASSFYIRVVENTEAFFGQGTRLTVV.

This chain connects TRBV9 to TRBJ1-2; D possibly corresponds to TRBD1 (5 bases). From germline, CDR1 is SGDLS and CDR2 YYNGEE. Trimming shortened V by 0 bases and J by 0 bases, and 9 bases separated the two germline ends. The length of the CDR3 is 15 residues. For the CDR3, the DNA is TGTGCCAGCAGCGTAGGTGGGGCAGCTAACTATGGCTACACCTTC. Translation: CASSVGGAANYGYTF.

The J gene is TRBJ2-3, the V gene TRBV9; D is possibly TRBD1 (5 bases). CDR3 size: 18 residues. Germline loops: CDR1 SGDLS, CDR2 YYNGEE. V lost 3 bases, J lost 1 base, and 21 bases lay in between. CDR3 DNA: TGTGCCAGCAGCGCCGATCCTCACACAGGTGTCGGCACAGATACGCAGTATTTT. It codes for CASSADPHTGVGTDTQYF.

The chain employs TRBV5-5 and TRBJ2-5; TRBD2 matches 7 bases. The CDR3 has 18 residues. Germline V gene sequence: CDR1 SGHKS, CDR2 YYEKEE (reference sequence). With V trimmed by 3 bases and J by 5 bases, 19 bases remained unmatched. For the CDR3, the DNA is TGTGCCAGCAGCTATACCTACCTAAGCGGGGCGGGTGGGGAGACCCAGTACTTC. It yields the protein CASSYTYLSGAGGETQYF.